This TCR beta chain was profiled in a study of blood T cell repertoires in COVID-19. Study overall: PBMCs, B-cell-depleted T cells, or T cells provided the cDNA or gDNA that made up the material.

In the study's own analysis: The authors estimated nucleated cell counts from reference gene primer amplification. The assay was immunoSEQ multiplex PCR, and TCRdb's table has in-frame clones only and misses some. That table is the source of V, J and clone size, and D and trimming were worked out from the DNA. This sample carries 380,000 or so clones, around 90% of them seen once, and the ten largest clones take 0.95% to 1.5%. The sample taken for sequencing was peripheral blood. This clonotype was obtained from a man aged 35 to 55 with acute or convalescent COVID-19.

This CDR3 is CASSTGQGSYEQYF. DNA of the CDR3: TGTGCCAGTAGTACAGGACAGGGGAGCTACGAGCAGTACTTC. J is TRBJ2-7 and V is TRBV19, with 9 bases matching TRBD1. The CDR3 covers 14 residues. The germline V gene encodes CDR1 LNHDA and CDR2 SQIVND (reference sequence). Losses at the gene ends were 4 bases for V and 3 bases for J; bases not matched to a gene: 4.